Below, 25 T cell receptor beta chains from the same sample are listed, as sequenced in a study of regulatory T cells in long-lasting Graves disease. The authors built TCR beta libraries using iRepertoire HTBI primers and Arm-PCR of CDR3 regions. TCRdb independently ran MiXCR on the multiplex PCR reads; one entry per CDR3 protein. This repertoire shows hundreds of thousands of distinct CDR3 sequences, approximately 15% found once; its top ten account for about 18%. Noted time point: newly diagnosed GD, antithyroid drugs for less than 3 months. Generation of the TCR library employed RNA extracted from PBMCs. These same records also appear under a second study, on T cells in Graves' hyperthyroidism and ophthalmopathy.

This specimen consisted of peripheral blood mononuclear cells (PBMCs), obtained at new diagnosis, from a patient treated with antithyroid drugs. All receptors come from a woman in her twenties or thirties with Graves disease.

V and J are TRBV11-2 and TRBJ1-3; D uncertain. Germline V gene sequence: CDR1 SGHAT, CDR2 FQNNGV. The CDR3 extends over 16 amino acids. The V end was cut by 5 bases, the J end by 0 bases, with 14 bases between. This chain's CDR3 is CASSPTSFFSGNTIYF. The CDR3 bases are TGTGCCAGCAGCCCGACCTCTTTTTTCTCTGGAAACACCATATATTTT.

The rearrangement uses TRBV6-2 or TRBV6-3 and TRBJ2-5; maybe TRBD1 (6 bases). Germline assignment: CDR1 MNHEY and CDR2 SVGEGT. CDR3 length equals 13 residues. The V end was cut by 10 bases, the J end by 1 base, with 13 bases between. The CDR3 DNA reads TGTGCCACCAGGGGAAACAGCCAAGAGACCCAGTACTTC. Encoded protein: CATRGNSQETQYF.

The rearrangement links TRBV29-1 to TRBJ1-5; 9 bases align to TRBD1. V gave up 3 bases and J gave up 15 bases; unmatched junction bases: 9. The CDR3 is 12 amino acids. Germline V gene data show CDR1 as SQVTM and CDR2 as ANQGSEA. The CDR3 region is CSVESGTGFLHF. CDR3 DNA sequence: TGCAGCGTTGAGTCCGGGACAGGGTTTTTGCATTTT.

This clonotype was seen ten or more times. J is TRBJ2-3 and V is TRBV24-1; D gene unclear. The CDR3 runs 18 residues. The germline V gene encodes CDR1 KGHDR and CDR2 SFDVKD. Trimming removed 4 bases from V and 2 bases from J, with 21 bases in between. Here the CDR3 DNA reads TGTGCCACCAGTGACCGTCTCAACTCACTGCGGAACACAGATACGCAGTATTTT. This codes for CATSDRLNSLRNTDTQYF.

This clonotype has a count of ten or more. The CDR3 loop is CSVGQGNSYNEQFF. The DNA for the CDR3 is TGCAGCGTGGGACAGGGGAACTCCTACAATGAGCAGTTCTTC. The chain couples TRBV29-1 to TRBJ2-1; TRBD1 matches at 10 bases. This CDR3 comprises 14 residues. Germline trimming cut 6 bases from V and 0 bases from J; bases unmatched to any gene: 2. The germline gives CDR1 SQVTM, CDR2 ANQGSEA.

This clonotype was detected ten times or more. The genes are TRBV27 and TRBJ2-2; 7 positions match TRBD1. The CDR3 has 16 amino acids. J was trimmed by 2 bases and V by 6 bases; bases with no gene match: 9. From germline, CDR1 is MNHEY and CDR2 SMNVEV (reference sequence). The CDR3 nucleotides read TGTGCCAGCAGCGATCCACAGGGGTACAACACCGGGGAGCTGTTTTTT. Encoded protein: CASSDPQGYNTGELFF.

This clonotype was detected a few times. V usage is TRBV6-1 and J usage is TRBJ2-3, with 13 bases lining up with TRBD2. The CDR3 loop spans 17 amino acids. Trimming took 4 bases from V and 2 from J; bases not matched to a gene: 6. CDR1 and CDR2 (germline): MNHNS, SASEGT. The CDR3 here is CASSAGLAGLLTDTQYF. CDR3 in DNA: TGTGCCAGCAGTGCGGGACTAGCGGGACTCCTCACAGATACGCAGTATTTT.

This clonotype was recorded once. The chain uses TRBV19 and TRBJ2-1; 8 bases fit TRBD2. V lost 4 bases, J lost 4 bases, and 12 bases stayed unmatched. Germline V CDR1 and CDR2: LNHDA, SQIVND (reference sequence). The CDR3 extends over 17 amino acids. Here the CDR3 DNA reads TGTGCCAGTAGTACCGGACTAATAGCGGGACTGTACAATGAGCAGTTCTTC. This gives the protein CASSTGLIAGLYNEQFF.

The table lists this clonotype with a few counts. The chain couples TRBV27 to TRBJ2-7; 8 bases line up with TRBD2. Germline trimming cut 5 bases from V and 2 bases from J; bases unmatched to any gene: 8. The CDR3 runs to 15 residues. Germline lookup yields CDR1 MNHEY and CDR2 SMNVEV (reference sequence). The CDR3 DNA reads TGTGCCAGCAGTAGGGATCCGGGACTAGCCTACGAGCAGTACTTC. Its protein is CASSRDPGLAYEQYF.

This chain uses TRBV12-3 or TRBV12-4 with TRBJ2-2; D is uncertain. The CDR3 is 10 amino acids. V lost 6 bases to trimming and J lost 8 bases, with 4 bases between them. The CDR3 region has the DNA TGTGCCAGCAGGTCAGGGGAGCTGTTTTTT. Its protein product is CASRSGELFF.

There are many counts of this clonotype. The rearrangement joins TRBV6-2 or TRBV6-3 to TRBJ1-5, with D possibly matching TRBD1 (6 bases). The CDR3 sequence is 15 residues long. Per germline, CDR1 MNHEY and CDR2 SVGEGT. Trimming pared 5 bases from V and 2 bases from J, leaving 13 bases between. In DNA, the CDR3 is TGTGCCAGCAGTCCGACAGGTTTTGGCAATCAGCCCCAGCATTTT. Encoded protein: CASSPTGFGNQPQHF.

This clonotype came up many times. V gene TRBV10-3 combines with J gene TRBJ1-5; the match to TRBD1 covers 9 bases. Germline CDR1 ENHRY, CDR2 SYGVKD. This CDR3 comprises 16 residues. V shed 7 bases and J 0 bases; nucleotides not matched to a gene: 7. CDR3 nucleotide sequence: TGTGCCATCATCCCCAGGGACAGGGATAGCAATCAGCCCCAGCATTTT. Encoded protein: CAIIPRDRDSNQPQHF.

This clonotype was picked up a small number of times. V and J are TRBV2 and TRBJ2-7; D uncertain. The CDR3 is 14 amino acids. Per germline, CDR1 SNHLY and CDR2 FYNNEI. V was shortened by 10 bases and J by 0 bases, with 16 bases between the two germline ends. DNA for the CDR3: TGTGCCACCCGGAGAGGTTCCCCCTCCTACGAGCAGTACTTC. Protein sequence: CATRRGSPSYEQYF.

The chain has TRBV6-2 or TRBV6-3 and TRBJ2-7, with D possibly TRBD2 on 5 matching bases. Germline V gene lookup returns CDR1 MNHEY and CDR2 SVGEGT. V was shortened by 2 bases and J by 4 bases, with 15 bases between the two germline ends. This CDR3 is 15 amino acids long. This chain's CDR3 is CASSYDNQRVYEQYF. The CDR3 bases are TGTGCCAGCAGTTACGACAACCAGAGGGTTTACGAGCAGTACTTC.

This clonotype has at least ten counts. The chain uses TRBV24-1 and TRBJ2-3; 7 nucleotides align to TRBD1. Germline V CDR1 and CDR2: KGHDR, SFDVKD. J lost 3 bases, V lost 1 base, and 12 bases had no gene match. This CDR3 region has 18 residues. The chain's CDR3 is CATSDLLPRQGGTDTQYF. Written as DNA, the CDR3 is TGTGCCACCAGTGATTTACTTCCCCGACAGGGTGGAACAGATACGCAGTATTTT.

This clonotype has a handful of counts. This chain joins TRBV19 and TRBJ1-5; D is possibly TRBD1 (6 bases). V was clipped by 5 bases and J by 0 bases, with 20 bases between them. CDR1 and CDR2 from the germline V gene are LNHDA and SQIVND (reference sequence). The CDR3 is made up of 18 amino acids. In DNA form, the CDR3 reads TGTGCCAGTAGTTCGAGCCCCGGACAGCAGTATAGCAATCAGCCCCAGCATTTT. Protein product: CASSSSPGQQYSNQPQHF.

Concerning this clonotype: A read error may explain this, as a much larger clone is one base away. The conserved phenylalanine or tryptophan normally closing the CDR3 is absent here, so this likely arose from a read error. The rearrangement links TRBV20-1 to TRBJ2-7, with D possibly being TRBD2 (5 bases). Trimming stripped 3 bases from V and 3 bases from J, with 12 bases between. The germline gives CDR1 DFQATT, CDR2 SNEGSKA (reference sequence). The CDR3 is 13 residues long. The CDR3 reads CSASEGLYYEQYL. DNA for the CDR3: TGCAGTGCTAGTGAGGGCCTATACTACGAGCAGTACCTC.

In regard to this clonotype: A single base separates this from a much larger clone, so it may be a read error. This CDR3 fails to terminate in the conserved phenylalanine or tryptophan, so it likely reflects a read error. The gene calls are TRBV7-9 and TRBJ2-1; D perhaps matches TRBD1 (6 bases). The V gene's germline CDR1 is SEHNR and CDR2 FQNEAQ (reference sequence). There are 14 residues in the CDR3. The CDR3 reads CASSLQGSETEQFL. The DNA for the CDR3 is TGCGCCAGCAGCTTACAGGGCTCCGAGACTGAGCAGTTCCTC.

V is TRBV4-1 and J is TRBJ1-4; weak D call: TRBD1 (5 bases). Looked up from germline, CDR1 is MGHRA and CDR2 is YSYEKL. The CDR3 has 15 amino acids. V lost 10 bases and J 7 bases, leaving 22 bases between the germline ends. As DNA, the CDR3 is TGCGCCACCTCCCCCCCCCAGGGCCAAATTGAAAAACTGTTTTTT. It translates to CATSPPQGQIEKLFF.

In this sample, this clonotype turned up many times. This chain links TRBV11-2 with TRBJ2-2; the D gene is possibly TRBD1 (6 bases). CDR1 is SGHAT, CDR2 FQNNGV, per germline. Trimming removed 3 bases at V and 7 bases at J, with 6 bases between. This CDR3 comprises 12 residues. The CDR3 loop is CASSFRGGELFF. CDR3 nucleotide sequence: TGTGCCAGCAGCTTCAGGGGCGGGGAGCTGTTTTTT.

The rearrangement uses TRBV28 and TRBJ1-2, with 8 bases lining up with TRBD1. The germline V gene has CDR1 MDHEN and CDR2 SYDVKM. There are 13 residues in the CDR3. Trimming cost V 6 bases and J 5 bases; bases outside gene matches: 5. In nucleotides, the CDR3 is TGTGCCAGCAGATCGGGACAGGCTTATGGCTACACCTTC. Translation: CASRSGQAYGYTF.

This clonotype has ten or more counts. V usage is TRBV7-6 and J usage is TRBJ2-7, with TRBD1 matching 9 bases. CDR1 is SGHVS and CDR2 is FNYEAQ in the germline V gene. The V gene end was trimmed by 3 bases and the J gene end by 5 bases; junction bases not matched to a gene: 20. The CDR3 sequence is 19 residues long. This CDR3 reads CASSLRPLSGQGKVDEQYF. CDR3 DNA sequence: TGTGCCAGCAGCTTGCGCCCTCTATCGGGACAGGGTAAGGTTGACGAGCAGTACTTC.

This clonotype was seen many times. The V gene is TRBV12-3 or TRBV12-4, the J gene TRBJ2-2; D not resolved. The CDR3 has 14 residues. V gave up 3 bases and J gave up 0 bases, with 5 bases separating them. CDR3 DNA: TGTGCCAGCAGTTTGCCGACGAACACCGGGGAGCTGTTTTTT. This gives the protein CASSLPTNTGELFF.

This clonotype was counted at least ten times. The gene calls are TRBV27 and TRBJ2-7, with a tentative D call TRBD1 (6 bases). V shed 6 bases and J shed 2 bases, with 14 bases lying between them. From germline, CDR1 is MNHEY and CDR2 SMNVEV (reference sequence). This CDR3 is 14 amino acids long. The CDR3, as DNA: TGTGCCAGCAGGGCACAGGGTGGGCCCTACGAGCAGTACTTC. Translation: CASRAQGGPYEQYF.

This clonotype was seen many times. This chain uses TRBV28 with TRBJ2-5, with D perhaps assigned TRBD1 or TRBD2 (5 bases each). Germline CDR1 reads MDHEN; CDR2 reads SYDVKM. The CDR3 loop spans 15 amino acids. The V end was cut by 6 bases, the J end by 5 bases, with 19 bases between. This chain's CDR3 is CASSLGTGRRETQYF. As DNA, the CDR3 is TGTGCCAGCAGCCTAGGGACGGGTAGAAGGGAGACCCAGTACTTC. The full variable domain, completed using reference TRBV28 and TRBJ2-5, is DVKVTQSSRYLVKRTGEKVFLECVQDMDHENMFWYRQDPGLGLRLIYFSYDVKMKEKGDIPEGYSVSREKKERFSLILESASTNQTSMYLCASSLGTGRRETQYFGPGTRLLVL.